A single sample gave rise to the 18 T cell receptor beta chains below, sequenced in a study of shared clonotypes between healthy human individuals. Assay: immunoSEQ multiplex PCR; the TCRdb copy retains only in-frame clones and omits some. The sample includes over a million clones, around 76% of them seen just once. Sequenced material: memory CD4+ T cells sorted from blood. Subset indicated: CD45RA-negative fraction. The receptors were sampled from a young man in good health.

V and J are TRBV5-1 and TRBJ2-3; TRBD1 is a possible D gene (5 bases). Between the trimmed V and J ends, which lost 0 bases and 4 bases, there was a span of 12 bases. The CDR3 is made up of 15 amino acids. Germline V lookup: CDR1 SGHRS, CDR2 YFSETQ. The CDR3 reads CASSLAAGPADTQYF. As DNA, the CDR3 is TGCGCCAGCAGCTTGGCCGCAGGGCCTGCAGATACGCAGTATTTT. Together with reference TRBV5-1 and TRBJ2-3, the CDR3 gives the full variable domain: KAGVTQTPRYLIKTRGQQVTLSCSPISGHRSVSWYQQTPGQGLQFLFEYFSETQRNKGNFPGRFSGRQFSNSRSEMNVSTLELGDSALYLCASSLAAGPADTQYFGPGTRLTVL.

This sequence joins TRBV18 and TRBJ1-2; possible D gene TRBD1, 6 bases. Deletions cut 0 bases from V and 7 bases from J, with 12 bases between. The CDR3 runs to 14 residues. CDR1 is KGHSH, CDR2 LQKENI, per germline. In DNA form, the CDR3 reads TGTGCCAGCTCACCACCAGACGGGACATCTGGCTACACCTTC. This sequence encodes CASSPPDGTSGYTF.

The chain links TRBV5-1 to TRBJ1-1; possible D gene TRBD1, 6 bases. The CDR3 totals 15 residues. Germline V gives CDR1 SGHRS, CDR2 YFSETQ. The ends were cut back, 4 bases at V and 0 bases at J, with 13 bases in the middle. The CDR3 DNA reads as TGCGCCAGCAGCCTAGGGGGTACCATGAACACTGAAGCTTTCTTT. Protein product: CASSLGGTMNTEAFF.

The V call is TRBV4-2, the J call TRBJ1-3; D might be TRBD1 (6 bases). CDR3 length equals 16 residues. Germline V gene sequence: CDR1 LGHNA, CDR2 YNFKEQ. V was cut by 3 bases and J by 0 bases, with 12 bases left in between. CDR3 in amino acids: CASSQRTGYSGNTIYF. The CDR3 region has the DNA TGTGCCAGCAGCCAGCGTACAGGGTACTCTGGAAACACCATATATTTT.

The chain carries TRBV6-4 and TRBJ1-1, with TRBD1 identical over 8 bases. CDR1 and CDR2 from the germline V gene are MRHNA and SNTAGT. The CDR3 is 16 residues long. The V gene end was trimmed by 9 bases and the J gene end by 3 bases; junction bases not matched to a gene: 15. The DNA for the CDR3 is TGTGCCAGGACCTATTACCAGGGGGCCAGGGACACTGAAGCTTTCTTT. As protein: CARTYYQGARDTEAFF.

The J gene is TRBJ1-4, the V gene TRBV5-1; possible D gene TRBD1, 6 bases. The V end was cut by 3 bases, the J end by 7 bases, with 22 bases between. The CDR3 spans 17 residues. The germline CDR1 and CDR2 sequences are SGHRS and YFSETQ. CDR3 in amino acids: CASSSTLQGGRLEKLFF. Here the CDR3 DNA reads TGCGCCAGCAGCTCCACCCTACAGGGAGGCAGGCTTGAAAAACTGTTTTTT.

This CDR3 reads CASSYLGQMNTEAFF. CDR3 coding DNA: TGTGCCAGCAGCTATTTAGGACAGATGAACACTGAAGCTTTCTTT. The gene calls are TRBV5-5 and TRBJ1-1; D is possibly TRBD1 (6 bases). The CDR3 consists of 15 residues. The germline V gene has CDR1 SGHKS and CDR2 YYEKEE (reference sequence). The germline V and J ends were trimmed by 3 bases and 0 bases, with 12 bases remaining between them. Variable domain in full (rest from reference TRBV5-5 and TRBJ1-1): DAGVTQSPTHLIKTRGQQVTLRCSPISGHKSVSWYQQVLGQGPQFIFQYYEKEERGRGNFPDRFSARQFPNYSSELNVNALLLGDSALYLCASSYLGQMNTEAFFGQGTRLTVV.

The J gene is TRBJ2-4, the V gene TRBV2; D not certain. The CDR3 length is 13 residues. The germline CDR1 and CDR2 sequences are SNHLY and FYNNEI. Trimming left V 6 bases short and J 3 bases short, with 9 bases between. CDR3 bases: TGTGCCAGCAGCGCCACGCTCAAAAACATTCAGTACTTC. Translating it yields CASSATLKNIQYF.

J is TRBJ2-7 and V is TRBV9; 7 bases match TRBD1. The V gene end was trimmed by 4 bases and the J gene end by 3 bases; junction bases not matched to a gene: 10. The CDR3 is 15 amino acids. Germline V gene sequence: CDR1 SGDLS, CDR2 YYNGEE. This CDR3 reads CASSLSGGALYEQYF. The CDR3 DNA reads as TGTGCCAGCAGCCTCTCAGGGGGAGCCCTCTACGAGCAGTACTTC.

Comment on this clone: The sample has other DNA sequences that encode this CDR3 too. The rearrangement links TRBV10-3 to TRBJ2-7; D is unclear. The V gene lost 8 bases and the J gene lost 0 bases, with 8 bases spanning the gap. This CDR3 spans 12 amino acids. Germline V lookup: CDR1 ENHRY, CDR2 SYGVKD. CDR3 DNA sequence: TGTGCCATCCGGTCAAGCTCCTACGAGCAGTACTTC. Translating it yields CAIRSSSYEQYF.

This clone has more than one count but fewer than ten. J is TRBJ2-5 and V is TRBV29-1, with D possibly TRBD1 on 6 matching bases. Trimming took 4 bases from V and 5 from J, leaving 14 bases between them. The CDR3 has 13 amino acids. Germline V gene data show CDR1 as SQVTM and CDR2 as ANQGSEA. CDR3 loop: CSVAPQQGETQYF. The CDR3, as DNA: TGCAGCGTTGCCCCCCAGCAGGGGGAGACCCAGTACTTC.

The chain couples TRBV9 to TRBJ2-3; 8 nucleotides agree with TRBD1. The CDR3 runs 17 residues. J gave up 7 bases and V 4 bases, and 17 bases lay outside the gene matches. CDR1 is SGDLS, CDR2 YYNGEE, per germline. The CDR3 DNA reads TGTGCCAGCAGCCCCCAAGGATCACAGGGGGGTGGGAATACGCAGTATTTT. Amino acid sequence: CASSPQGSQGGGNTQYF.

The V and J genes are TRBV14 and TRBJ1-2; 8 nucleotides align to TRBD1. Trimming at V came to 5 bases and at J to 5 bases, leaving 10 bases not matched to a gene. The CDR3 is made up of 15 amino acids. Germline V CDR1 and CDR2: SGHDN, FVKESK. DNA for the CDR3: TGTGCCAGCAGCGCACAGACAGGGGCATCGTATGGCTACACCTTC. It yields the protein CASSAQTGASYGYTF.

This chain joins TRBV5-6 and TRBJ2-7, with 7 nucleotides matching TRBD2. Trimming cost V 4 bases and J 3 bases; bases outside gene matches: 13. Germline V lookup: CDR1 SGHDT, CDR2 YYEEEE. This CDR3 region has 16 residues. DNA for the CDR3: TGTGCCAGCAGCCCACTCCTAGCGGCCGGGCACTACGAGCAGTACTTC. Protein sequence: CASSPLLAAGHYEQYF.

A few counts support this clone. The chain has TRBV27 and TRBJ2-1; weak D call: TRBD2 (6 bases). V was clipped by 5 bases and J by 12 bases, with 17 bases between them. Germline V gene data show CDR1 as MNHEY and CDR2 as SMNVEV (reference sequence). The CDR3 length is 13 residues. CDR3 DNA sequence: TGTGCCAGCAGTCGGGAGTTCGACCTAGGGCAGTTCTTC. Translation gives CASSREFDLGQFF.

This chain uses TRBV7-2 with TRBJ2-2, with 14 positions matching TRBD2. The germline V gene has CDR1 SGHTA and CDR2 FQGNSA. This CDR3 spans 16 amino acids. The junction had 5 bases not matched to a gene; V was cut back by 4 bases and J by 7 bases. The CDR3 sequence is CASSSGLAGAVGELFF. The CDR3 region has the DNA TGTGCCAGCAGCTCGGGACTAGCGGGAGCGGTCGGGGAGCTGTTTTTT.

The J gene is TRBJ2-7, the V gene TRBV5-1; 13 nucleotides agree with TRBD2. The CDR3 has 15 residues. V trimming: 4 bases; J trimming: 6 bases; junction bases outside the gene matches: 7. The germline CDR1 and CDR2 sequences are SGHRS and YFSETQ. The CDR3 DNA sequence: TGCGCCAGCAGCCCGGGGACTAGCGGGAAAGGCGAGCAGTACTTC. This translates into CASSPGTSGKGEQYF. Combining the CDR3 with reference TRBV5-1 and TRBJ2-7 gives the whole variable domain KAGVTQTPRYLIKTRGQQVTLSCSPISGHRSVSWYQQTPGQGLQFLFEYFSETQRNKGNFPGRFSGRQFSNSRSEMNVSTLELGDSALYLCASSPGTSGKGEQYFGPGTRLTVT.

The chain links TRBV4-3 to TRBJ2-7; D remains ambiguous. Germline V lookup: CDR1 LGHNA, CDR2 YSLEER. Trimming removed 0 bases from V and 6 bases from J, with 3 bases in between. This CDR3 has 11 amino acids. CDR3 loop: CASSQDREQYF. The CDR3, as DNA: TGCGCCAGCAGCCAAGACCGCGAGCAGTACTTC.